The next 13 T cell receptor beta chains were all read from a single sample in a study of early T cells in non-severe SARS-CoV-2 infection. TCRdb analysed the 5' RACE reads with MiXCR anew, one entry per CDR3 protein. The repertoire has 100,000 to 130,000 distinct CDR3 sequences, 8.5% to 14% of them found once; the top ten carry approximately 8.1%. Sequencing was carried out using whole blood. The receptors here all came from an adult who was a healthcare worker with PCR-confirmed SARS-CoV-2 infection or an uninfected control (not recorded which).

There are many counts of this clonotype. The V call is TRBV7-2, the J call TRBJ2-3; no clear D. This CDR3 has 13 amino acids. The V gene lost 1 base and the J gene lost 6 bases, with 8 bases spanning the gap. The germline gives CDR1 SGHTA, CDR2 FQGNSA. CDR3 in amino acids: CASSLVSADTQYF. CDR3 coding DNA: TGTGCCAGCAGCTTAGTATCTGCCGATACGCAGTATTTT.

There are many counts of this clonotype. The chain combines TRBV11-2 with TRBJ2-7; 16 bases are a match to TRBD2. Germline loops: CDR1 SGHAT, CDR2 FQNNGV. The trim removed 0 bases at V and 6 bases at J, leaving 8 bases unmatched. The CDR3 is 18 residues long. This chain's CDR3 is CASSLEGLAGGPGGEQYF. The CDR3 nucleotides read TGTGCCAGCAGCTTAGAGGGACTAGCGGGAGGGCCGGGCGGCGAGCAGTACTTC.

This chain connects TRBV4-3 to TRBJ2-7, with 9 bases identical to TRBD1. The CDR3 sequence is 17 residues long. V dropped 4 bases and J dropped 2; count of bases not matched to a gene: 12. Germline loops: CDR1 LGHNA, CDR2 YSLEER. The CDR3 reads CASSRYLRDRGAYEQYF. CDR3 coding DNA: TGCGCCAGCAGCCGTTACTTGCGCGACAGGGGGGCCTACGAGCAGTACTTC.

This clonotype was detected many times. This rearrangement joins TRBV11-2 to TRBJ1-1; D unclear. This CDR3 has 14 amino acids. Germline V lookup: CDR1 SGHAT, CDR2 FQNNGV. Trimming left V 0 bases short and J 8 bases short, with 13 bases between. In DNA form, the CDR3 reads TGTGCCAGCAGCTTAGAGGGGTCGGGAGTCGAAGCTTTCTTT. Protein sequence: CASSLEGSGVEAFF.

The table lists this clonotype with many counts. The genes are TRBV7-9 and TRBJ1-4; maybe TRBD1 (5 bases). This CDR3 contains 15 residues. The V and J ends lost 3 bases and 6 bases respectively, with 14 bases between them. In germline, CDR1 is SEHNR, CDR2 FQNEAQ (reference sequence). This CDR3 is CASSFKGQGHEKLFF. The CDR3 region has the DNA TGTGCCAGCAGCTTTAAGGGTCAGGGTCATGAAAAACTGTTTTTT.

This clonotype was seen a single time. As DNA, the CDR3 is TGCGCCAGCAGCCAAGGCGGTGGCGGGATCTCCTACAATGAGCAGTTCTTC. As protein: CASSQGGGGISYNEQFF. The V call is TRBV4-1, the J call TRBJ2-1, with D perhaps TRBD2 (6 bases). The germline V gene encodes CDR1 MGHRA and CDR2 YSYEKL. V was cut by 1 base and J by 0 bases, with 13 bases left in between. This CDR3 is 17 amino acids long.

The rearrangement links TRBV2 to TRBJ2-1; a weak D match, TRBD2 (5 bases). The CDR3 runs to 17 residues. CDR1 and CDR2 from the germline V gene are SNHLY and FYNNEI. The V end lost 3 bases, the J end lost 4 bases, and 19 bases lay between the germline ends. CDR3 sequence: CASSDYLRALAYNEQFF. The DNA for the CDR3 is TGTGCCAGCAGTGATTATTTGAGGGCCCTGGCTTACAATGAGCAGTTCTTC.

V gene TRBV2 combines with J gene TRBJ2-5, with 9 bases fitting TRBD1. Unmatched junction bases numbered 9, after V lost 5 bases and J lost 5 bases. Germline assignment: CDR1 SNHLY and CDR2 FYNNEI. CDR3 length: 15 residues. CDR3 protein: CASSRTGAKGETQYF. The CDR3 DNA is TGTGCCAGCAGTCGGACAGGGGCGAAGGGGGAGACCCAGTACTTC. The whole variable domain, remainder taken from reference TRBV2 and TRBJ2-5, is EPEVTQTPSHQVTQMGQEVILRCVPISNHLYFYWYRQILGQKVEFLVSFYNNEISEKSEIFDDQFSVERPDGSNFTLKIRSTKLEDSAMYFCASSRTGAKGETQYFGPGTRLLVL.

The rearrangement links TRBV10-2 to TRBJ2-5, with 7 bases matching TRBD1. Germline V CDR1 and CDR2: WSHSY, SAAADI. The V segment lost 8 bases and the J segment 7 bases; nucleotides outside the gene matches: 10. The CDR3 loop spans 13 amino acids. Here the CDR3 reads CASLGTETGTQYF. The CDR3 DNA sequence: TGCGCCAGCCTCGGGACAGAAACGGGGACCCAGTACTTC.

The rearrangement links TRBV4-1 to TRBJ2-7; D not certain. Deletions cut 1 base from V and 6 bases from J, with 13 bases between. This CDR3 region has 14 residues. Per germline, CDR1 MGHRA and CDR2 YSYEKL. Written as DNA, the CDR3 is TGCGCCAGCAGCCAAGCTCCGGAAATGGGCGAGCAGTACTTC. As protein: CASSQAPEMGEQYF.

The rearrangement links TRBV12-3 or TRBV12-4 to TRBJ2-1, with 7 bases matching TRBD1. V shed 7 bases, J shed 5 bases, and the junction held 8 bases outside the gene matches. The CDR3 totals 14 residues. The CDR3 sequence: CASTSGTADNEQFF. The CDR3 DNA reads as TGTGCCAGCACCTCCGGGACAGCCGACAATGAGCAGTTCTTC.

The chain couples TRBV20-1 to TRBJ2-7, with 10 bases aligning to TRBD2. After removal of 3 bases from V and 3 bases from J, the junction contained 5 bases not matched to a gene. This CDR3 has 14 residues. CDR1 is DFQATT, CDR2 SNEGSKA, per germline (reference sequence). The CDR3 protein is CSARAASGGYEQYF. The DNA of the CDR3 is TGCAGTGCTAGGGCGGCTAGCGGGGGCTACGAGCAGTACTTC.

The CDR3 nucleotides are TGTGCCAGCAGAACGGACAGGGGGCTCCTGTTCTTC. Its protein product is CASRTDRGLLFF. J is TRBJ2-1 and V is TRBV6-6; TRBD1 agrees at 11 bases. CDR1 is MNHNY, CDR2 SVGAGI, per germline (reference sequence). There are 12 residues in the CDR3. Trimming took 6 bases from V and 15 from J; bases not matched to a gene: 7.